The clone carrying this T cell receptor beta chain was detected once. Its antigen remains unknown. This entry is derived from a study of vaccination effects on CD4 cells after COVID-19. Overall study findings and caveats: Sampling in the study covered few convalescent patients and included no early post-infection timepoints.

Following a roughly 11-day culture, CD4+ T cells were purified. Vaccine recipients, nucleocapsid antibody negative, had no prior SARS-CoV-2 infection. Measured with immunoSEQ multiplex PCR; TCRdb has only the in-frame clones, and not every one. This sample has about 53,000 clones, with about 80% found just once. The sequence came from a human donor who received a COVID-19 vaccine. Sequencing was performed on CD4+ T cells from PBMCs cultured without peptide, taken before COVID-19 vaccination.

CDR3 sequence reads: CASSPSSDREKLFF. The CDR3 DNA follows: TGTGCCAGCTCACCATCCAGTGATAGAGAAAAACTGTTTTTT. The chain uses TRBV18 and TRBJ1-4; D not certain. Germline lookup yields CDR1 KGHSH and CDR2 LQKENI. The CDR3 covers 14 residues. V shed 2 bases and J shed 8 bases, with 12 bases lying between them.